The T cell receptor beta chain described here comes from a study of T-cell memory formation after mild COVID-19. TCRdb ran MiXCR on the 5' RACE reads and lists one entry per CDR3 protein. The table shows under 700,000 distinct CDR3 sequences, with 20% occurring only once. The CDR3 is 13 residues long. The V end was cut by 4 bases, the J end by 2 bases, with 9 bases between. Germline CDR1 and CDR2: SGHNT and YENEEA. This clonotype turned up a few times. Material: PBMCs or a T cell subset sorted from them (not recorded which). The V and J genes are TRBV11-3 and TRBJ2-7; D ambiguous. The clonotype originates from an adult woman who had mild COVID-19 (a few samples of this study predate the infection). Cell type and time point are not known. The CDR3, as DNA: TGTGCCAGCAGCTCCGGATTAACCTACGAGCAGTACTTC. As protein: CASSSGLTYEQYF.